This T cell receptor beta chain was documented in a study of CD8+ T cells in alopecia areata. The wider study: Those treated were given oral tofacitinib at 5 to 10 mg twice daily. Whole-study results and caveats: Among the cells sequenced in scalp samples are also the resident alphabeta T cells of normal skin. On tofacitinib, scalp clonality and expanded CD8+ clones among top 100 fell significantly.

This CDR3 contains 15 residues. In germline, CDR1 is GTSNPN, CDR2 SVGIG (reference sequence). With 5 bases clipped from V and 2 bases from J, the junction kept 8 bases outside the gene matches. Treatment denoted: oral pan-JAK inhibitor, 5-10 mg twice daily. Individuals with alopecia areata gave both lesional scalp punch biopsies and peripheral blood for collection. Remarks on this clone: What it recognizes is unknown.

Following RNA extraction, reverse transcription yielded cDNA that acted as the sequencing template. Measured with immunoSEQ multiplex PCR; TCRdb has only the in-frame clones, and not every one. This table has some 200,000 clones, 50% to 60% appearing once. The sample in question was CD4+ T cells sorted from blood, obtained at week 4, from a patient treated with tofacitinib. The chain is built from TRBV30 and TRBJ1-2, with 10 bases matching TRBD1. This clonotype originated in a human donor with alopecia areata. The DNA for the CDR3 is TGTGCCTGGGACCGGGACAGGGGCTCCAACTATGGCTACACCTTC. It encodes CAWDRDRGSNYGYTF.